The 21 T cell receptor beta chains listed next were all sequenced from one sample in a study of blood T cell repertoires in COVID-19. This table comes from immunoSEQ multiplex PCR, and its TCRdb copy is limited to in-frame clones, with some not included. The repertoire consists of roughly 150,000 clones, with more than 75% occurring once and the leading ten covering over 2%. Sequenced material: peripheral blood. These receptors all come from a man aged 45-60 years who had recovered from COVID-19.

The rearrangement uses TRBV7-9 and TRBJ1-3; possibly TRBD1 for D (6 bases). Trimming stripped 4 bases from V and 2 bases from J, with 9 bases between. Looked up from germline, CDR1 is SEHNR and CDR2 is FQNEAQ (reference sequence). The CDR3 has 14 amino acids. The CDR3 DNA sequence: TGTGCCAGCAGCTCAGGGGATCCTGGAAACACCATATATTTT. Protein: CASSSGDPGNTIYF.

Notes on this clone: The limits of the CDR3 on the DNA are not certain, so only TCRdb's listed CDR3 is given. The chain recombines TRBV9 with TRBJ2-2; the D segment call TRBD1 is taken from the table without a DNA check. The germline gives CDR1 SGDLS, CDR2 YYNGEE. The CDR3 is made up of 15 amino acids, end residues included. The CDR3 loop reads CASSPPGQYVGELFF.

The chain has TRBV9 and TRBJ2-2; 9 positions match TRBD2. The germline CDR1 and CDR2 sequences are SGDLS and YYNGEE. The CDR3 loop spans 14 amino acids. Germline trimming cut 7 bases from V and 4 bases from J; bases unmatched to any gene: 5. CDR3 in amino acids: CASQVRGGTGELFF. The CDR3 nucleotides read TGTGCCAGCCAAGTGCGGGGGGGCACCGGGGAGCTGTTTTTT.

CDR3: CASSQGLAETQYF. CDR3 in DNA: TGTGCCAGCTCACAAGGACTAGCGGAGACCCAGTACTTC. The chain is built from TRBV18 and TRBJ2-5; 9 nucleotides match TRBD2. Trimming cost V 4 bases and J 5 bases; bases outside gene matches: 2. This CDR3 has 13 amino acids. Per the germline V gene, CDR1 is KGHSH and CDR2 is LQKENI.

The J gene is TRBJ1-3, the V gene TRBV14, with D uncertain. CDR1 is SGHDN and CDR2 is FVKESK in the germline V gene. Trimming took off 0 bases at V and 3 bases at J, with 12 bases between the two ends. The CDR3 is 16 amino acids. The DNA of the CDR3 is TGTGCCAGCAGCCAAGAAGGCGTCGGGGTTGGAAACACCATATATTTT. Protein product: CASSQEGVGVGNTIYF. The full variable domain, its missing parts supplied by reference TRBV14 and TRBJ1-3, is EAGVTQFPSHSVIEKGQTVTLRCDPISGHDNLYWYRRVMGKEIKFLLHFVKESKQDESGMPNNRFLAERTGGTYSTLKVQPAELEDSGVYFCASSQEGVGVGNTIYFGEGSWLTVV.

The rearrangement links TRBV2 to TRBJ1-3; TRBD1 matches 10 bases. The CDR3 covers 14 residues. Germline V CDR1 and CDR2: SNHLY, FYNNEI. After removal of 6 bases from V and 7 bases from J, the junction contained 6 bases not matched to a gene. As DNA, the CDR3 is TGTGCCAGCAGGGCCGGGACAGGGGCGAACACCATATATTTT. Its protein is CASRAGTGANTIYF.

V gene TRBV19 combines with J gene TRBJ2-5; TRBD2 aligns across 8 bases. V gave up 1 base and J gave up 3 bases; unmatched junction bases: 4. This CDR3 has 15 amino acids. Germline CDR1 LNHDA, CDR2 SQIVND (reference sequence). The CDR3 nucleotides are TGTGCCAGTAGTATAGCCGGGGGGGCCAAAGAGACCCAGTACTTC. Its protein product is CASSIAGGAKETQYF.

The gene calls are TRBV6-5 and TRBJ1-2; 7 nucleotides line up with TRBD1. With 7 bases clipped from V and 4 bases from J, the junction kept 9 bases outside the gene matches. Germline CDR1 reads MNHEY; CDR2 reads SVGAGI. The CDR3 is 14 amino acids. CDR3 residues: CASNTRGTAYGYTF. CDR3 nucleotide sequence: TGTGCCAGCAATACACGGGGGACAGCCTATGGCTACACCTTC.

CDR3 DNA: TGCGCCAGCAGCCAAGATTGGGGGCTCGAGCAGTACTTC. Translation gives CASSQDWGLEQYF. The chain has TRBV4-3 and TRBJ2-7; tentatively, D is TRBD1 (6 bases). Germline assignment: CDR1 LGHNA and CDR2 YSLEER. The CDR3 has 13 amino acids. V was shortened by 0 bases and J by 6 bases, with 9 bases between the two germline ends.

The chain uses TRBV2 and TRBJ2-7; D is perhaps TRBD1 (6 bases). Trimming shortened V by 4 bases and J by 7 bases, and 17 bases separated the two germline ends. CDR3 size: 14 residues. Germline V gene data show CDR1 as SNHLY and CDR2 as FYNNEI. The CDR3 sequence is CASSVGTPSGEQYF. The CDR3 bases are TGTGCCAGCAGTGTCGGGACACCCTCGGGGGAGCAGTACTTC.

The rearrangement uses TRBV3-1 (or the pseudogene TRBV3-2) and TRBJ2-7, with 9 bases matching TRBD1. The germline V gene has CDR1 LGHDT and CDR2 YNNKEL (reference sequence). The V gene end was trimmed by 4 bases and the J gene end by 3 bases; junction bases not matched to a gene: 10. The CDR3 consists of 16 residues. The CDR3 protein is CASSPSLLTGGYEQYF. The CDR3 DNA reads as TGTGCCAGCAGCCCTAGCCTTTTGACAGGGGGCTACGAGCAGTACTTC.

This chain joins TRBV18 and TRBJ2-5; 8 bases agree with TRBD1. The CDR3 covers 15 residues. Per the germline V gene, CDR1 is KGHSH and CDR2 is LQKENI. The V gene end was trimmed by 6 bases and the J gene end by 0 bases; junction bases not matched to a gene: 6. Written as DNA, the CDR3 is TGTGCCAGCTCGTCTAACAGGGGGAACCAAGAGACCCAGTACTTC. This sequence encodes CASSSNRGNQETQYF.

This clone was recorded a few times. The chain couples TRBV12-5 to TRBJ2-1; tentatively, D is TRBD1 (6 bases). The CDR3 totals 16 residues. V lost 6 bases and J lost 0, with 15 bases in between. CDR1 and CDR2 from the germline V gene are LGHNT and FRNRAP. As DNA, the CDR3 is TGTGCTAGTGGGGAAGGACAGCTGAGCTCCTACAATGAGCAGTTCTTC. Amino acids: CASGEGQLSSYNEQFF.

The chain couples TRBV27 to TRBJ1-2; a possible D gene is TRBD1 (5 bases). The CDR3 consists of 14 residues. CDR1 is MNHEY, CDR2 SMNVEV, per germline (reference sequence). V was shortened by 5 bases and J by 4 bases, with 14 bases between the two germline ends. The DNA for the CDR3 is TGTGCCAGCAGTCCCCGGCTGGGGGGCTATGGCTACACCTTC. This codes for CASSPRLGGYGYTF.

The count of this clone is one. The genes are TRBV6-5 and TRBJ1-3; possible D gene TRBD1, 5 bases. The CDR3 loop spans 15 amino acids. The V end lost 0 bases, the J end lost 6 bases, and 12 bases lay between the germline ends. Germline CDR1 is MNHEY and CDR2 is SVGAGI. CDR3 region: CASSYSGQGTNTIYF. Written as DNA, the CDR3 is TGTGCCAGCAGTTACTCCGGGCAGGGCACAAACACCATATATTTT.

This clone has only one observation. As DNA, the CDR3 is TGTGCCACCAGTGCGGGCAGGGTTGTGGTAGAGGAGCAGTACTTC. This translates into CATSAGRVVVEEQYF. The chain joins TRBV24-1 to TRBJ2-7; TRBD1 is a possible D gene (5 bases). CDR1 is KGHDR, CDR2 SFDVKD, per germline. V was trimmed by 5 bases and J by 7 bases, leaving 20 bases between them. This CDR3 region has 15 residues.

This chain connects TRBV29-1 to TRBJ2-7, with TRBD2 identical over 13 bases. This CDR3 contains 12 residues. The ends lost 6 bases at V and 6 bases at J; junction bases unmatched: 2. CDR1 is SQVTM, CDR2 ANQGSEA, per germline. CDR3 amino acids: CSVWTSGGEQYF. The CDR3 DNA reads TGCAGCGTGTGGACTAGCGGGGGCGAGCAGTACTTC.

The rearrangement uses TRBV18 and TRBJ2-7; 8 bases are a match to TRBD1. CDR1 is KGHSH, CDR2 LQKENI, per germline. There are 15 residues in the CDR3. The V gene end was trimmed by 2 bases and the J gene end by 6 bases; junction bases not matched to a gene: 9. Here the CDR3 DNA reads TGTGCCAGCTCACCATCGTTCGGACAGGGCTCCGAGCAGTACTTC. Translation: CASSPSFGQGSEQYF.

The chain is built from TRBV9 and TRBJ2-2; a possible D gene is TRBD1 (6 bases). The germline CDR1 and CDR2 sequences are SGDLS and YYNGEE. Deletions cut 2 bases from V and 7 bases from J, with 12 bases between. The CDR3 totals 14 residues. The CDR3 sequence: CASSVGASGGELFF. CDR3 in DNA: TGTGCCAGCAGCGTGGGGGCCTCGGGCGGGGAGCTGTTTTTT.

This CDR3 reads CASSPGTSGAYEQYF. In nucleotides, the CDR3 is TGTGCCAGCAGCCCTGGGACTAGCGGGGCCTACGAGCAGTACTTC. V usage is TRBV9 and J usage is TRBJ2-7, with 13 bases lining up with TRBD2. CDR3 length: 15 amino acids. After removal of 4 bases from V and 2 bases from J, the junction contained 3 bases not matched to a gene. CDR1 is SGDLS, CDR2 YYNGEE, per germline.

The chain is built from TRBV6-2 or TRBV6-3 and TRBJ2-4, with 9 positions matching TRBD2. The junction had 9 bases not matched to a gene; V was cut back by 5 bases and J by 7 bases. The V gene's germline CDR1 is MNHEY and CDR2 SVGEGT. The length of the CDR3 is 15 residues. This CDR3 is CASSQRGGARNIQYF. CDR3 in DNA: TGTGCCAGCAGTCAACGCGGGGGGGCCCGGAACATTCAGTACTTC.